The entry below describes one T cell receptor (beta chain). Its antigen is as yet unknown. TCRdb reprocessed the 5' RACE reads via MiXCR and lists one record per CDR3 protein. Of hundreds of thousands of distinct CDR3 sequences listed, approximately 22% are singletons. This sample is part of a study of CD8 T cells in ankylosing spondylitis. The study's findings and limits: One TCR beta motif, made up of roughly eight highly homologous variants, appeared characteristic of ankylosing spondylitis blood.

The CDR3 covers 18 residues. V trimming: 0 bases; J trimming: 10 bases; junction bases outside the gene matches: 13. The germline V gene has CDR1 MGHRA and CDR2 YSYEKL. The rearrangement joins TRBV4-1 to TRBJ2-1, with 12 nucleotides matching TRBD2. The sample taken for sequencing was blood, either unsorted or a sorted T cell fraction (not recorded which). The origin of this receptor is a male donor with ankylosing spondylitis or in good health (not recorded which). The CDR3 sequence is CASSQDPPLAGGPGEQFF. For the CDR3, the DNA is TGCGCCAGCAGCCAAGACCCTCCCCTAGCGGGGGGGCCGGGGGAGCAGTTCTTC.